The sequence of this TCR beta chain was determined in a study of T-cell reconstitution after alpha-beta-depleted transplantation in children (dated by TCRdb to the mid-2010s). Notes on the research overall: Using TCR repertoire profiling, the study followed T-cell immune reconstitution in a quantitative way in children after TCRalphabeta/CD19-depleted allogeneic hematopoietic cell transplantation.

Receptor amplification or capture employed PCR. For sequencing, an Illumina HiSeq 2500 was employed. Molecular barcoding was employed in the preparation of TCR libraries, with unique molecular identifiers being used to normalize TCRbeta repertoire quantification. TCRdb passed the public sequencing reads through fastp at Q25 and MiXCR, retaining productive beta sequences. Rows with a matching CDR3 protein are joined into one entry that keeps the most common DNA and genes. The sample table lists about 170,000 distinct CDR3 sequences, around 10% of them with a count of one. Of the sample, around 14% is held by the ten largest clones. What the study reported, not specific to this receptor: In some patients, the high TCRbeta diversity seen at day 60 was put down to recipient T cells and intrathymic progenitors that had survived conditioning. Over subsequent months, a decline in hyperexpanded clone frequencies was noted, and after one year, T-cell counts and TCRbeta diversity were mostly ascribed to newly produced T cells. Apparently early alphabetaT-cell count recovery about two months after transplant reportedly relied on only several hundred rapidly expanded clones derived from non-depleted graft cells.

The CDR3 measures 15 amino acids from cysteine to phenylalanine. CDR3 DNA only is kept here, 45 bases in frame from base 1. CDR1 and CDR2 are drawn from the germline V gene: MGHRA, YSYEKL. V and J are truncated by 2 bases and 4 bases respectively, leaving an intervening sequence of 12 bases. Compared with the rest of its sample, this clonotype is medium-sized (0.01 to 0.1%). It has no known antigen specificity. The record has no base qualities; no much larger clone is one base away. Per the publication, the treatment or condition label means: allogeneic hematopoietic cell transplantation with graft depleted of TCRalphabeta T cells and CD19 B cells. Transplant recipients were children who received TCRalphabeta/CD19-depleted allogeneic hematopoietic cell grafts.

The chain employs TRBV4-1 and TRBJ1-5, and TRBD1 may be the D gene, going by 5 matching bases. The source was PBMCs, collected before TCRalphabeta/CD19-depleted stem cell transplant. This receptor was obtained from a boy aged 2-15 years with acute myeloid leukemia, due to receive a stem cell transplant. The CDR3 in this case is CASSQSPGTNQPQHF. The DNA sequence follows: TGCGCCAGCAGCCAAAGCCCGGGGACTAATCAGCCCCAGCATTTT.